The subject of this entry is one T cell receptor beta chain. Its matching antigen is unknown. V trimming: 1 base; J trimming: 3 bases; junction bases outside the gene matches: 7. The CDR3 totals 16 residues. CDR1 and CDR2 from the germline V gene are SGHRS and YFSETQ. This sample is drawn from a study of cytomegalovirus exposure and HLA in healthy donors. General study points: About 87% or about 30% of the time was how often most TCR beta V segments were productive, according to an earlier analysis.

60 Vbeta and 13 Jbeta primers were used in PCR. Profiled with immunoSEQ multiplex PCR; TCRdb holds only in-frame clones, not every one. The specimen's table records tens of thousands of clones. Sequencing input: PBMCs. The chain has TRBV5-1 and TRBJ2-3; the match to TRBD1 covers 8 bases. This receptor was taken from a man aged 45-60 years in good health and CMV-seronegative. The CDR3 spells CASSLQRQGITDTQYF. CDR3 bases: TGCGCCAGCAGCTTGCAAAGACAGGGGATTACAGATACGCAGTATTTT.